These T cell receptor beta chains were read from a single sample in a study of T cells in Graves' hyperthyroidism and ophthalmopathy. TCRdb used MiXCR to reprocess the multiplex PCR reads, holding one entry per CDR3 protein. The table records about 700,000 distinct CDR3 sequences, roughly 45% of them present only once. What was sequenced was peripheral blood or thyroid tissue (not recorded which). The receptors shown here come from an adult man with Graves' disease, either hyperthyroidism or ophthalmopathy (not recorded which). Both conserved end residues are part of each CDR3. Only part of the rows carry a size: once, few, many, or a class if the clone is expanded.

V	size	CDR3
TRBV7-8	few	CASSQGAQGVDGYTF
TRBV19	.	CASRGRGNGELFF
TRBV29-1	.	CSSRDSNNSPLHF
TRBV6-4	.	CASSARDRSRTGEQYF
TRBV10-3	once	CAISSGQGIMNTEAFF
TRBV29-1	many	CSVQGWGGNYGYTF
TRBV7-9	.	CASSFRDLSEQYF
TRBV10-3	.	CAISEWGQVNTEAFF
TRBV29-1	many	CSVEGRGAGYGYTF
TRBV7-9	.	CASSAPGRRSGNEKLFF
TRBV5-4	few	CASSQLTDTEAFF
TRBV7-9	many	CASSSWTGAIYEQYF
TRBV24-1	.	CATSDSAGELSF
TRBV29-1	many	CSVEAASAGELFF
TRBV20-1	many	CSASGQGHNSPLHF
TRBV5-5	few	CASSLDRGGYTIYF
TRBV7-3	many	CASSEGLADEQYF